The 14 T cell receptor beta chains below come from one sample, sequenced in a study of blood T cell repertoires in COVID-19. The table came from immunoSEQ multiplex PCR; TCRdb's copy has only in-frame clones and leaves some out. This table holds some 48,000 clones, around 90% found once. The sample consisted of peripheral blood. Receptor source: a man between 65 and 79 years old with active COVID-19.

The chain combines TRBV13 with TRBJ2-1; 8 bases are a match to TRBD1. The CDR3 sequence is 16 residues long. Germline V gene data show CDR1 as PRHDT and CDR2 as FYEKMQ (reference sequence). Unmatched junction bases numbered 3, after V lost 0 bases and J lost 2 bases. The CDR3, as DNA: TGTGCCAGCAGCTTAGGCACAGGGGGGCCCTACAATGAGCAGTTCTTC. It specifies CASSLGTGGPYNEQFF.

The CDR3 nucleotides are TGTGCCAGCAGTTACCAACGCGGCGGACAGGGGACCCACCAAGAGACCCAGTACTTC. Translated: CASSYQRGGQGTHQETQYF. The rearrangement uses TRBV6-2 or TRBV6-3 and TRBJ2-5, with 9 bases fitting TRBD1. This CDR3 is 19 amino acids long. Germline CDR1 and CDR2: MNHEY and SVGEGT. V was clipped by 2 bases and J by 0 bases; unmatched bases: 13.

This CDR3 reads CASSLARLAGPGEQFF. The CDR3 region has the DNA TGTGCCAGCAGCTTAGCGAGGCTAGCGGGACCGGGAGAGCAGTTCTTC. This chain links TRBV7-9 with TRBJ2-1; 9 bases line up with TRBD2. Germline V gene data show CDR1 as SEHNR and CDR2 as FQNEAQ (reference sequence). Unmatched junction bases numbered 10, after V lost 0 bases and J lost 10 bases. The CDR3 loop spans 16 amino acids.

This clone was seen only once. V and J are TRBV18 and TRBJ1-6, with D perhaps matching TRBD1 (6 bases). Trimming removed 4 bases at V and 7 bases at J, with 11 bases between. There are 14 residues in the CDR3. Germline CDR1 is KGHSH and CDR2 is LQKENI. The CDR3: CASSQDRKNSPLHF. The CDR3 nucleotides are TGTGCCAGCTCACAGGACAGAAAGAATTCACCCCTCCACTTT.

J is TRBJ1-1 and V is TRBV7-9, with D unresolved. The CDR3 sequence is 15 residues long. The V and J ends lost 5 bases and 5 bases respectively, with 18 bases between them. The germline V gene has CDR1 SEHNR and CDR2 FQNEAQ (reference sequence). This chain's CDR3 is CASSPPRGFRTEAFF. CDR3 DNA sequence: TGTGCCAGCAGCCCCCCCCGAGGGTTTCGAACTGAAGCTTTCTTT.

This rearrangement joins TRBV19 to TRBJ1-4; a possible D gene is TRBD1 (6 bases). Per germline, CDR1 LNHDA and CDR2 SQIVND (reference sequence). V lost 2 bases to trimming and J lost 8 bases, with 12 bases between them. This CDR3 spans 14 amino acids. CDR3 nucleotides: TGTGCCAGTAGTATAACCGGGACACGGGAAAAACTGTTTTTT. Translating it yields CASSITGTREKLFF.

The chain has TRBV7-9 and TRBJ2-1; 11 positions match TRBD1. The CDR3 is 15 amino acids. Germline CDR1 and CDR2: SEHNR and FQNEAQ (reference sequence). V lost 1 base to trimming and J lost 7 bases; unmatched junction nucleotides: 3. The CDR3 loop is CASSLGTGGRNEQFF. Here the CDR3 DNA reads TGTGCCAGCAGCTTAGGGACAGGGGGCCGGAATGAGCAGTTCTTC.

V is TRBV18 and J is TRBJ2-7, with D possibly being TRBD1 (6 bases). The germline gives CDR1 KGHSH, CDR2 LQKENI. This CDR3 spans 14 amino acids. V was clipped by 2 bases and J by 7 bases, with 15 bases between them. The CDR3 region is CASSPKTGPREQYF. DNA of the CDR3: TGTGCCAGCTCACCAAAGACAGGACCTCGGGAGCAGTACTTC.

The CDR3 DNA sequence: TGCAGCGTGGGCCACAGGGACGGGAACACTGAAGCTTTCTTT. Translation gives CSVGHRDGNTEAFF. This chain links TRBV29-1 with TRBJ1-1; the D gene is possibly TRBD1 (6 bases). The germline CDR1 and CDR2 sequences are SQVTM and ANQGSEA. V shed 6 bases and J shed 1 base, with 15 bases lying between them. The CDR3 runs 14 residues.

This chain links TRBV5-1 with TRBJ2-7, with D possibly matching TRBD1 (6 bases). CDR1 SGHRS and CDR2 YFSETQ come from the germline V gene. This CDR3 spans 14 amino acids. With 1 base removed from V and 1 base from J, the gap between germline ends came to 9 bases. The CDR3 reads CASSLRQGSYEQYF. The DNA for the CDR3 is TGCGCCAGCAGCTTGCGGCAGGGGTCCTACGAGCAGTACTTC.

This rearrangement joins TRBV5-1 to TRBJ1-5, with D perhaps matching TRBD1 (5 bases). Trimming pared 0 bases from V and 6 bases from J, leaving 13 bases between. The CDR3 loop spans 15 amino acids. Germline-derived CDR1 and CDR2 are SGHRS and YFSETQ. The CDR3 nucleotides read TGCGCCAGCAGCTTGGGTCCGCTGGGGGGTCAGCCCCAGCATTTT. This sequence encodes CASSLGPLGGQPQHF.

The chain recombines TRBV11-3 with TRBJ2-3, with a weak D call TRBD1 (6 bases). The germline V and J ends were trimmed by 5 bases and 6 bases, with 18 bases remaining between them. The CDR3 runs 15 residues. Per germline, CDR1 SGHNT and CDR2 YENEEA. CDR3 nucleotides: TGTGCCAGCAGCCCAGGGGCTACGGGACGGGATACGCAGTATTTT. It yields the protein CASSPGATGRDTQYF.

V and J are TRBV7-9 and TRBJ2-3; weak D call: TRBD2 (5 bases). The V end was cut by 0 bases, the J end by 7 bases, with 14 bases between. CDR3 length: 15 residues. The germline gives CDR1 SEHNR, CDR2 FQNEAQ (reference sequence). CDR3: CASSLAPEERYTQYF. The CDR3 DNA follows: TGTGCCAGCAGCTTAGCCCCCGAGGAGCGGTATACGCAGTATTTT. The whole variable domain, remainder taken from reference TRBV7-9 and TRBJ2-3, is DTGVSQNPRHKITKRGQNVTFRCDPISEHNRLYWYRQTLGQGPEFLTYFQNEAQLEKSRLLSDRFSAERPKGSFSTLEIQRTEQGDSAMYLCASSLAPEERYTQYFGPGTRLTVL.

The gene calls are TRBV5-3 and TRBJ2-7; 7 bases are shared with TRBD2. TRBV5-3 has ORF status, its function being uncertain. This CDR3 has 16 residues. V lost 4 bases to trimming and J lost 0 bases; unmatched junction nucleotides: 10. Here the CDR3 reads CARSGSPGLNSYEQYF. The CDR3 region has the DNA TGTGCCAGAAGCGGGTCGCCGGGACTAAACTCCTACGAGCAGTACTTC.